Listed here are 12 T cell receptor beta chains from one sample, sequenced in a study of blood T cell repertoires in COVID-19. Produced via immunoSEQ multiplex PCR; TCRdb's table is partial and in-frame only. The sample consists of 150,000 or so clones, approximately 87% of them appearing once. The sequencing sample was made of PBMCs or T cells enriched from blood (not recorded which). All receptors come from a woman aged 50 to 65 who had recovered from COVID-19.

The V and J genes are TRBV4-3 and TRBJ2-5; 9 bases match TRBD2. Germline V gene data show CDR1 as LGHNA and CDR2 as YSLEER. The CDR3 runs 16 residues. Trimming removed 2 bases from V and 4 bases from J; junction bases left unmatched: 8. The CDR3 is CASSQRWRGGLETQYF. CDR3 bases: TGCGCCAGCAGCCAACGGTGGCGGGGGGGTCTAGAGACCCAGTACTTC.

The chain links TRBV6-5 to TRBJ1-5, with 7 bases fitting TRBD1. This CDR3 comprises 13 residues. The junction had 3 bases not matched to a gene; V was cut back by 6 bases and J by 4 bases. Germline CDR1 MNHEY, CDR2 SVGAGI. CDR3 nucleotides: TGTGCCAGCAGACTACAGGGGAATCAGCCCCAGCATTTT. It encodes CASRLQGNQPQHF.

The chain has TRBV11-2 and TRBJ2-4, with 8 bases aligning to TRBD1. Trimming removed 4 bases from V and 0 bases from J; junction bases left unmatched: 2. In germline, CDR1 is SGHAT, CDR2 FQNNGV. The CDR3 consists of 15 residues. The CDR3 protein is CASSSTGGAKNIQYF. The CDR3 nucleotides are TGTGCCAGCAGCTCCACAGGGGGAGCCAAAAACATTCAGTACTTC.

The rearrangement joins TRBV29-1 to TRBJ1-1; no clear D. V was pared by 6 bases and J by 1 base, with 15 bases between. The CDR3 covers 14 residues. The V gene's germline CDR1 is SQVTM and CDR2 ANQGSEA. The CDR3 here is CSVVNSGRNTEAFF. CDR3 nucleotides: TGCAGCGTCGTCAATTCGGGGAGGAACACTGAAGCTTTCTTT.

This sequence joins TRBV2 and TRBJ1-1; D perhaps matches TRBD1 (5 bases). Trimming removed 9 bases from V and 4 bases from J, with 15 bases in between. The CDR3 spans 13 residues. The germline V gene has CDR1 SNHLY and CDR2 FYNNEI. In nucleotides, the CDR3 is TGTGCCAGGGGAGGGGAGACGGTCACTGAAGCTTTCTTT. Translation gives CARGGETVTEAFF.

This clone was observed a handful of times. J is TRBJ2-5 and V is TRBV7-9, with D tentatively TRBD1 (6 bases). Germline CDR1 reads SEHNR; CDR2 reads FQNEAQ (reference sequence). Trimming cost V 3 bases and J 2 bases, with 13 bases left between them. The CDR3 loop spans 15 amino acids. CDR3 residues: CASSLDSRTQETQYF. CDR3 DNA sequence: TGTGCCAGCAGCTTGGACAGTCGCACACAAGAGACCCAGTACTTC.

The chain is built from TRBV5-1 and TRBJ2-7; 8 bases are shared with TRBD1. V lost 4 bases to trimming and J lost 6 bases; unmatched junction nucleotides: 9. The CDR3 has 14 amino acids. From germline, CDR1 is SGHRS and CDR2 YFSETQ. The CDR3 here is CASSPWTGMSEQYF. The CDR3 bases are TGCGCCAGCAGCCCCTGGACAGGGATGAGCGAGCAGTACTTC. Full variable domain (rest looked up from reference TRBV5-1 and TRBJ2-7): KAGVTQTPRYLIKTRGQQVTLSCSPISGHRSVSWYQQTPGQGLQFLFEYFSETQRNKGNFPGRFSGRQFSNSRSEMNVSTLELGDSALYLCASSPWTGMSEQYFGPGTRLTVT.

V and J are TRBV30 and TRBJ1-1; D is uncertain. The CDR3 length is 15 residues. Germline CDR1 and CDR2: GTSNPN and SVGIG (reference sequence). V dropped 0 bases and J dropped 0 bases, with 11 bases sitting between them. CDR3 in amino acids: CAWSVRRQVNTEAFF. Here the CDR3 DNA reads TGTGCCTGGAGTGTACGTCGGCAGGTGAACACTGAAGCTTTCTTT.

This chain joins TRBV21-1 and TRBJ2-2; TRBD2 is the table's D call, not checked against the DNA. TRBV21-1 is reported as a pseudogene. The CDR3 is 18 residues long. This chain's CDR3 is CASSNGDGQFGLAGELFF. CDR3 DNA sequence: TGTGCCAGCAGCAATGGGGACGGACAGTTTGGACTAGCCGGGGAGCTGTTTTTT.

J is TRBJ2-2 and V is TRBV2, with D possibly being TRBD1 (5 bases). The CDR3 covers 12 residues. Germline V CDR1 and CDR2: SNHLY, FYNNEI. V was cut by 9 bases and J by 7 bases, with 12 bases left in between. CDR3 loop: CARGKGIGELFF. In nucleotides, the CDR3 is TGTGCCAGGGGGAAGGGGATCGGGGAGCTGTTTTTT.

The chain carries TRBV19 and TRBJ1-2; no firm D call. The CDR3 length is 14 residues. Germline loops: CDR1 LNHDA, CDR2 SQIVND (reference sequence). V gave up 4 bases and J gave up 6 bases, with 15 bases separating them. CDR3 bases: TGTGCCAGTAGTACCCAAGGAGGGTTGGATGGCTACACCTTC. It encodes CASSTQGGLDGYTF. Filled out from reference TRBV19 and TRBJ1-2, the complete variable domain reads DGGITQSPKYLFRKEGQNVTLSCEQNLNHDAMYWYRQDPGQGLRLIYYSQIVNDFQKGDIAEGYSVSREKKESFPLTVTSAQKNPTAFYLCASSTQGGLDGYTFGSGTRLTVV.

The chain combines TRBV24-1 with TRBJ1-2; 9 bases match TRBD1. The CDR3 is 11 amino acids. Germline V gives CDR1 KGHDR, CDR2 SFDVKD. Germline trimming cut 11 bases from V and 4 bases from J; bases unmatched to any gene: 1. DNA of the CDR3: TGTGCCATACAGGGGGCCTATGGCTACACCTTC. Its protein is CAIQGAYGYTF.